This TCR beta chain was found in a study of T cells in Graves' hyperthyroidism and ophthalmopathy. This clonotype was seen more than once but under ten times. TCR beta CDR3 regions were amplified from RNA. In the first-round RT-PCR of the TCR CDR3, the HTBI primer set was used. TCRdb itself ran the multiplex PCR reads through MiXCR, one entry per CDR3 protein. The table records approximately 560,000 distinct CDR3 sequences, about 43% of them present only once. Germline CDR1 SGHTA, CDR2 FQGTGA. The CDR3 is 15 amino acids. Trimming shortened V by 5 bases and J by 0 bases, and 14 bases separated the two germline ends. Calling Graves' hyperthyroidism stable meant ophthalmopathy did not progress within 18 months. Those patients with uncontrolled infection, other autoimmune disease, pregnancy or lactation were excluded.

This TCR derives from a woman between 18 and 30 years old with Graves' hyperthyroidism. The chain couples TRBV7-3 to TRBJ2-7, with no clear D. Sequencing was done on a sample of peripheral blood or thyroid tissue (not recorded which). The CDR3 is CASSDGPRRSYEQYF. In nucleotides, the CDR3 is TGTGCCAGCAGCGACGGCCCGCGTCGCTCCTACGAGCAGTACTTC.